This T cell receptor beta chain was observed in a study of OX40 agonist ivuxolimab in advanced cancers. On the study more broadly: Partial responses were achieved by three patients, one with hepatocellular carcinoma and two with cutaneous melanoma.

TCRdb's copy holds only in-frame clones and misses some; the assay was immunoSEQ multiplex PCR. Counted here are 45,000 to 50,000 clones, roughly 78% occurring once; the ten biggest clones make up 1.5% to 2%. About this clone itself: Its antigen remains unidentified.

Overall study results and limits: Averaging showed that CD8+ T cells had more expanded clones than CD4+ did. Clonal expansion by week 6 occurred in CD4+ and CD8+ blood T cells (at 0.1 to 3.0 mg/kg).

V lost 6 bases and J lost 3; bases outside the gene matches: 5. Germline loops: CDR1 SNHLY, CDR2 FYNNEI. This CDR3 has 14 residues. This chain uses TRBV2 with TRBJ2-3; 8 nucleotides agree with TRBD1. The sequenced sample was CD4+ or CD8+ T cells sorted from blood, obtained in a trial of the OX40 agonist ivuxolimab. The TCR comes from an adult with an advanced solid tumor such as melanoma, head and neck, liver or kidney cancer. CDR3 sequence (DNA): TGTGCCAGCAGCAGGACAGGGTGGACAGATACGCAGTATTTT. It specifies CASSRTGWTDTQYF.